One and the same sample provided the 3 T cell receptor beta chains below, sequenced in a study of control samples from healthy donors and cancer patients. Libraries were prepared by immunoSEQ multiplex PCR; TCRdb keeps only in-frame clonotypes and omits some of them. This table holds 70,000 or so clones, under 90% found once. The sequencing input was PBMCs. The receptors were sampled from a man aged 55 to 70 with lung cancer.

This clone was recorded only once. The V call is TRBV29-1, the J call TRBJ2-2, with D perhaps being TRBD1 or TRBD2 (5 bases each). Germline V gene lookup returns CDR1 SQVTM and CDR2 ANQGSEA. The V gene lost 3 bases and the J gene lost 5 bases, with 19 bases spanning the gap. This CDR3 is built from 16 residues. CDR3 nucleotide sequence: TGCAGCGTTGAGGGACCTAACGGACTGTCAACCGGGGAGCTGTTTTTT. This codes for CSVEGPNGLSTGELFF.

In this sample, this clone turned up once. The CDR3 sequence is CAWSTGAQETQYF. The CDR3 nucleotides read TGTGCCTGGAGTACAGGGGCACAAGAGACCCAGTACTTC. The chain couples TRBV30 to TRBJ2-5, with TRBD1 identical over 7 bases. CDR1 and CDR2 (germline): GTSNPN, SVGIG (reference sequence). The CDR3 runs 13 residues. After removal of 2 bases from V and 2 bases from J, the junction contained 2 bases not matched to a gene.

This clone was detected only once. The V call is TRBV7-9, the J call TRBJ1-2; D call uncertain. The CDR3 runs to 12 residues. The germline V gene has CDR1 SEHNR and CDR2 FQNEAQ (reference sequence). V lost 1 base to trimming and J lost 8 bases, with 8 bases between them. In nucleotides, the CDR3 is TGTGCCAGCAGCTTAGAACTTCGGGGCTACACCTTC. It translates to CASSLELRGYTF.